A single sample is the source of the 31 T cell receptor beta chains below, sequenced in a study of tumor-infiltrating lymphocytes in localized non-small cell lung cancer. Clones were sequenced by immunoSEQ multiplex PCR, and TCRdb holds only the in-frame ones, with some missing. The sample lists over 1,500 clones, approximately 37% seen once, with 13% to 15% in the top ten. The sequenced sample consisted of uninvolved lung tissue not adjacent to the tumor. Source of these receptors: a human donor with non-small cell lung cancer.

The J gene is TRBJ2-7, the V gene TRBV4-1, with 10 bases aligning to TRBD1. Per germline, CDR1 MGHRA and CDR2 YSYEKL. J lost 5 bases, V lost 5 bases, and 3 bases had no gene match. The CDR3 consists of 13 residues. This CDR3 reads CASSWDRGNEQYF. In DNA form, the CDR3 reads TGCGCCAGCAGCTGGGACAGGGGAAACGAGCAGTACTTC.

This clone has more than one count but fewer than ten. This chain links TRBV10-1 with TRBJ2-1; perhaps TRBD1 as D (5 bases). This CDR3 is built from 13 residues. The germline V and J ends were trimmed by 6 bases and 12 bases, with 18 bases remaining between them. The V gene's germline CDR1 is WNHNN and CDR2 SYGVQD (reference sequence). CDR3 in DNA: TGCGCCAGCAGCCCCGGACAAGGAACGCCGCAGTTCTTC. It yields the protein CASSPGQGTPQFF.

The rearrangement links TRBV5-1 to TRBJ1-2, with 7 positions matching TRBD1. V lost 2 bases to trimming and J lost 4 bases; unmatched junction nucleotides: 5. The germline gives CDR1 SGHRS, CDR2 YFSETQ. The CDR3 consists of 14 residues. CDR3 in DNA: TGCGCCAGCAGCTTTGAGACAGGGACCTATGGCTACACCTTC. Its protein product is CASSFETGTYGYTF.

This chain links TRBV30 with TRBJ2-6; 8 positions agree with TRBD2. Germline V gene lookup returns CDR1 GTSNPN and CDR2 SVGIG (reference sequence). The CDR3 has 16 amino acids. The V gene end was trimmed by 4 bases and the J gene end by 3 bases; junction bases not matched to a gene: 8. CDR3 sequence (DNA): TGTGCCTGGAAGTTAGCGGGGTCAGGTGGGGCCAACGTCCTGACTTTC. This translates into CAWKLAGSGGANVLTF.

This clone has more than one count but fewer than ten. CDR3 coding DNA: TGCGCCAGCAGCTGGGGGTCGGGGGACTCCTACGAGCAGTACTTC. It is translated as CASSWGSGDSYEQYF. V gene TRBV5-1 combines with J gene TRBJ2-7, with D possibly TRBD2 on 6 matching bases. The CDR3 covers 15 residues. Trimming cost V 3 bases and J 0 bases, with 13 bases left between them. The germline CDR1 and CDR2 sequences are SGHRS and YFSETQ.

V is TRBV5-4 and J is TRBJ1-4; 9 nucleotides agree with TRBD1. Germline V gene sequence: CDR1 SGHNT, CDR2 YYREEE (reference sequence). The CDR3 covers 16 residues. The J segment lost 7 bases and the V segment lost 4 bases, leaving 11 bases of the junction unmatched. For the CDR3, the DNA is TGTGCCAGCAGCCTGCGAGGACAGGGGACCCGTGAAAAACTGTTTTTT. Protein: CASSLRGQGTREKLFF. Full variable domain (outside the CDR3, taken from reference TRBV5-4 and TRBJ1-4): ETGVTQSPTHLIKTRGQQVTLRCSSQSGHNTVSWYQQALGQGPQFIFQYYREEENGRGNFPPRFSGLQFPNYSSELNVNALELDDSALYLCASSLRGQGTREKLFFGSGTQLSVL.

By sample fraction, this clone is large. The CDR3 sequence: CASSPLTGSTQPQHF. The CDR3 coding sequence is TGTGCCAGCAGCCCTCTAACAGGGTCCACTCAGCCCCAGCATTTT. The chain has TRBV7-2 and TRBJ1-5, with D maybe TRBD1 (6 bases). V lost 5 bases and J 6 bases, leaving 17 bases between the germline ends. This CDR3 has 15 amino acids. The germline gives CDR1 SGHTA, CDR2 FQGNSA.

This clone showed up just a few times. The rearrangement uses TRBV5-1 and TRBJ1-6, with 7 bases lining up with TRBD1. There are 15 residues in the CDR3. CDR1 and CDR2 from the germline V gene are SGHRS and YFSETQ. V was clipped by 6 bases and J by 7 bases; unmatched bases: 10. The CDR3 region is CASTPYDRVNSPLHF. The CDR3 coding sequence is TGCGCCAGCACCCCCTATGACAGGGTAAATTCACCCCTCCACTTT.

In DNA form, the CDR3 reads TGTGCCAGTAGCGTACTAGCGGCCTCGGAAAAGTACTTC. Encoded protein: CASSVLAASEKYF. This chain connects TRBV19 to TRBJ2-5; the match to TRBD2 covers 8 bases. CDR3 length equals 13 residues. The ends lost 6 bases at V and 12 bases at J; junction bases unmatched: 12. Germline V lookup: CDR1 LNHDA, CDR2 SQIVND (reference sequence).

This clone was detected a few times. The chain is built from TRBV30 and TRBJ2-6; D might be TRBD1 (6 bases). From germline, CDR1 is GTSNPN and CDR2 SVGIG (reference sequence). This CDR3 has 15 amino acids. The V gene lost 3 bases and the J gene lost 2 bases, with 11 bases spanning the gap. CDR3: CAWRGADAGANVLTF. CDR3 coding DNA: TGTGCCTGGAGGGGGGCGGACGCTGGGGCCAACGTCCTGACTTTC.

The V and J genes are TRBV20-1 and TRBJ1-1, with no clear D. Germline CDR1 and CDR2: DFQATT and SNEGSKA (reference sequence). The CDR3 sequence is 11 residues long. Deletions cut 6 bases from V and 5 bases from J, with 10 bases between. The CDR3 DNA follows: TGCAGTGCAACAACCTCGACTGAAGCTTTCTTT. As protein: CSATTSTEAFF.

V gene TRBV29-1 combines with J gene TRBJ2-1; D unresolved. The germline V gene encodes CDR1 SQVTM and CDR2 ANQGSEA. The V gene lost 8 bases and the J gene lost 4 bases, with 18 bases spanning the gap. CDR3 size: 14 residues. CDR3 nucleotides: TGCAGCTGTACAATGCGAGAAGGATACAATGAGCAGTTCTTC. Protein sequence: CSCTMREGYNEQFF.

This clone showed up just a few times. J is TRBJ1-2 and V is TRBV7-9; D unclear. The CDR3 runs to 13 residues. V was cut by 0 bases and J by 7 bases, with 9 bases left in between. Germline V gene sequence: CDR1 SEHNR, CDR2 FQNEAQ (reference sequence). CDR3 nucleotides: TGTGCCAGCAGCTTAGCAGGGTTATTTGGCTACACCTTC. Its translation is CASSLAGLFGYTF.

In DNA form, the CDR3 reads TGTGCCAGCTCCCTGTCGGGGCCGAACACTGAAGCTTTCTTT. It specifies CASSLSGPNTEAFF. This sequence joins TRBV18 and TRBJ1-1; tentatively, D is TRBD1 (5 bases). CDR3 length equals 14 residues. In germline, CDR1 is KGHSH, CDR2 LQKENI. Trimming took off 6 bases at V and 1 base at J, with 12 bases between the two ends.

The chain joins TRBV30 to TRBJ1-2; TRBD1 is a possible D gene (6 bases). V was trimmed by 3 bases and J by 2 bases, leaving 13 bases between them. In germline, CDR1 is GTSNPN, CDR2 SVGIG (reference sequence). This CDR3 is 14 amino acids long. In DNA form, the CDR3 reads TGTGCCTGGAGCCCAACAGGGAACAACTATGGCTACACCTTC. This codes for CAWSPTGNNYGYTF. The full variable domain, its missing parts supplied by reference TRBV30 and TRBJ1-2, is SQTIHQWPATLVQPVGSPLSLECTVEGTSNPNLYWYRQAAGRGLQLLFYSVGIGQISSEVPQNLSASRPQDRQFILSSKKLLLSDSGFYLCAWSPTGNNYGYTFGSGTRLTVV.

This clone is labeled large. The rearrangement uses TRBV23-1 and TRBJ1-5; 10 nucleotides match TRBD1. TRBV23-1 is designated an ORF whose function remains uncertain. Trimming at V came to 7 bases and at J to 8 bases, leaving 14 bases not matched to a gene. The CDR3 extends over 16 amino acids. The CDR3, as DNA: TGCGCCAGCACCACACCAGTGACAGGGGGCAGGGAGCCCCAGCATTTT. This sequence encodes CASTTPVTGGREPQHF.

This clone was counted a few times. The CDR3 nucleotides are TGTGCCAGTAGCTCCAGGAGGGAAGAGCAGTTCTTC. Amino acids: CASSSRREEQFF. This chain uses TRBV19 with TRBJ2-1, with a tentative D call TRBD2 (6 bases). V was trimmed by 6 bases and J by 10 bases, leaving 13 bases between them. Germline V gene data show CDR1 as LNHDA and CDR2 as SQIVND (reference sequence). The CDR3 runs to 12 residues.

The table lists this clone with a few counts. This chain connects TRBV30 to TRBJ1-4; D ambiguous. The V gene's germline CDR1 is GTSNPN and CDR2 SVGIG (reference sequence). V lost 4 bases, J lost 4 bases, and 7 bases lay in between. This CDR3 spans 12 amino acids. For the CDR3, the DNA is TGTGCCTGGACGCTGAATAATGAAAAACTGTTTTTT. Its protein product is CAWTLNNEKLFF. Full variable domain (missing parts from reference TRBV30 and TRBJ1-4): SQTIHQWPATLVQPVGSPLSLECTVEGTSNPNLYWYRQAAGRGLQLLFYSVGIGQISSEVPQNLSASRPQDRQFILSSKKLLLSDSGFYLCAWTLNNEKLFFGSGTQLSVL.

This CDR3 is CASSSPGLAGGHEQFF. CDR3 DNA: TGTGCCAGCAGCTCGCCGGGACTAGCGGGGGGGCATGAGCAGTTCTTC. V is TRBV11-2 and J is TRBJ2-1; 16 bases map to TRBD2. The trim removed 4 bases at V and 8 bases at J, leaving 5 bases unmatched. In germline, CDR1 is SGHAT, CDR2 FQNNGV. This CDR3 has 16 amino acids.

This clone was observed a few times. V and J are TRBV29-1 and TRBJ2-5, with 8 positions matching TRBD1. V lost 4 bases, J lost 4 bases, and 11 bases stayed unmatched. There are 15 residues in the CDR3. Germline lookup yields CDR1 SQVTM and CDR2 ANQGSEA. This CDR3 is CSVGGGGQGAETQYF. For the CDR3, the DNA is TGCAGCGTTGGGGGAGGAGGGCAGGGGGCAGAGACCCAGTACTTC.

This clone rates as large (0.1 to 1%). This chain uses TRBV23-1 with TRBJ2-6; D is uncertain. TRBV23-1 is sorted into the ORF group, with uncertain function. Trimming stripped 2 bases from V and 2 bases from J, with 4 bases between. The CDR3 loop spans 14 amino acids. Here the CDR3 reads CASSQTAGANVLTF. The CDR3 region has the DNA TGCGCCAGCAGTCAAACCGCTGGGGCCAACGTCCTGACTTTC.

The CDR3 nucleotides are TGCGCCAGCAGCCAAGGGCAGCCCCAGCATTTT. As protein: CASSQGQPQHF. The genes are TRBV4-1 and TRBJ1-5; D unclear. Germline V lookup: CDR1 MGHRA, CDR2 YSYEKL. CDR3 length: 11 residues. V dropped 1 base and J dropped 7 bases, with 2 bases sitting between them.

The V gene is TRBV30, the J gene TRBJ1-5; D unresolved. The V gene lost 1 base and the J gene lost 0 bases, with 10 bases spanning the gap. CDR3 length equals 15 residues. The germline gives CDR1 GTSNPN, CDR2 SVGIG (reference sequence). The CDR3 reads CAWSAPLGSNQPQHF. CDR3 DNA sequence: TGTGCCTGGAGTGCTCCTTTGGGTAGCAATCAGCCCCAGCATTTT. The full variable domain, its missing parts supplied by reference TRBV30 and TRBJ1-5, is SQTIHQWPATLVQPVGSPLSLECTVEGTSNPNLYWYRQAAGRGLQLLFYSVGIGQISSEVPQNLSASRPQDRQFILSSKKLLLSDSGFYLCAWSAPLGSNQPQHFGDGTRLSIL.

In its sample, this clone ranks as large. The rearrangement links TRBV5-5 to TRBJ2-7, with a possible D match to TRBD2 (6 bases). Deletions cut 2 bases from V and 3 bases from J, with 12 bases between. The CDR3 runs to 14 residues. CDR1 and CDR2 (germline): SGHKS, YYEKEE (reference sequence). The CDR3 sequence: CASSLRGADYEQYF. As DNA, the CDR3 is TGTGCCAGCAGCTTACGCGGGGCCGACTACGAGCAGTACTTC.

This clone has more than one count but fewer than ten. The rearrangement links TRBV30 to TRBJ1-2, with TRBD1 as a possible D gene (6 bases). CDR1 GTSNPN and CDR2 SVGIG come from the germline V gene (reference sequence). The CDR3 has 14 amino acids. V was pared by 0 bases and J by 7 bases, with 15 bases between. CDR3: CAWSVGDTAGGYTF. CDR3 nucleotides: TGTGCCTGGAGTGTAGGGGACACGGCGGGTGGCTACACCTTC.

The gene calls are TRBV6-5 and TRBJ1-1, with D tentatively TRBD1 (6 bases). V gave up 2 bases and J gave up 4 bases, with 17 bases separating them. Per the germline V gene, CDR1 is MNHEY and CDR2 is SVGAGI. The CDR3 totals 16 residues. The CDR3 nucleotides read TGTGCCAGCAGTTACCTTAGGGCGGGAGGGGGCACTGAAGCTTTCTTT. Translated: CASSYLRAGGGTEAFF.

This clone is categorized as medium-sized. The J gene is TRBJ1-1, the V gene TRBV7-2, with no clear D. Germline V CDR1 and CDR2: SGHTA, FQGNSA. The CDR3 consists of 14 residues. Trimming left V 6 bases short and J 0 bases short, with 11 bases between. DNA for the CDR3: TGTGCCAGCAGTCCCGGGCCTCTGAACACTGAAGCTTTCTTT. It codes for CASSPGPLNTEAFF.

This clone was seen a single time. The CDR3: CSVVDGREAFF. The CDR3 DNA reads as TGCAGCGTGGTCGACGGCAGGGAAGCTTTCTTT. The rearrangement links TRBV29-1 to TRBJ1-1; D gene uncertain. From germline, CDR1 is SQVTM and CDR2 ANQGSEA. V dropped 6 bases and J dropped 8 bases, with 13 bases sitting between them. The CDR3 runs 11 residues.

By sample fraction, this clone is medium-sized. This sequence joins TRBV2 and TRBJ1-2; TRBD1 matches 7 bases. J lost 7 bases, V lost 5 bases, and 4 bases had no gene match. The CDR3 runs 12 residues. Germline CDR1 is SNHLY and CDR2 is FYNNEI. Here the CDR3 reads CASSLRQGGYTF. The CDR3 coding sequence is TGTGCCAGCAGTCTTAGACAGGGTGGCTACACCTTC.

V usage is TRBV2 and J usage is TRBJ2-7; 9 bases fit TRBD1. With V trimmed by 5 bases and J by 3 bases, 5 bases remained unmatched. CDR3 size: 14 residues. Germline CDR1 and CDR2: SNHLY and FYNNEI. CDR3 nucleotides: TGTGCCAGCAGTACCGGGACAGGGATCTACGAGCAGTACTTC. Its protein is CASSTGTGIYEQYF.

V gene TRBV6-4 combines with J gene TRBJ2-2, with 8 bases lining up with TRBD2. Germline CDR1 MRHNA, CDR2 SNTAGT. V lost 1 base to trimming and J lost 2 bases; unmatched junction nucleotides: 3. CDR3 size: 16 residues. The CDR3 spells CASSDFGTSNTGELFF. CDR3 sequence (DNA): TGTGCCAGCAGTGACTTCGGGACTAGTAACACCGGGGAGCTGTTTTTT.